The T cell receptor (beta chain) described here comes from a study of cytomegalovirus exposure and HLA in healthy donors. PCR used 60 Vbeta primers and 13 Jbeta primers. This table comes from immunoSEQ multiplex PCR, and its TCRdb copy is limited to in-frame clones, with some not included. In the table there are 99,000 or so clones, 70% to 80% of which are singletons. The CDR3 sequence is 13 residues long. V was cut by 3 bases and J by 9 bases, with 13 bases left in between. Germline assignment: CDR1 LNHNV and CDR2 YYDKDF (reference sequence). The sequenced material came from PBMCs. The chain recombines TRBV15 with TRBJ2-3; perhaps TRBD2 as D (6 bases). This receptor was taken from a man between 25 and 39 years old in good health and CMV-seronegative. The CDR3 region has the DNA TGTGCCACCAGCAGGGGGGAGGAGTCCACGCAGTATTTT. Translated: CATSRGEESTQYF. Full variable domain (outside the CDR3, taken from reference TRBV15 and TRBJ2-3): DAMVIQNPRYQVTQFGKPVTLSCSQTLNHNVMYWYQQKSSQAPKLLFHYYDKDFNNEADTPDNFQSRRPNTSFCFLDIRSPGLGDTAMYLCATSRGEESTQYFGPGTRLTVL.